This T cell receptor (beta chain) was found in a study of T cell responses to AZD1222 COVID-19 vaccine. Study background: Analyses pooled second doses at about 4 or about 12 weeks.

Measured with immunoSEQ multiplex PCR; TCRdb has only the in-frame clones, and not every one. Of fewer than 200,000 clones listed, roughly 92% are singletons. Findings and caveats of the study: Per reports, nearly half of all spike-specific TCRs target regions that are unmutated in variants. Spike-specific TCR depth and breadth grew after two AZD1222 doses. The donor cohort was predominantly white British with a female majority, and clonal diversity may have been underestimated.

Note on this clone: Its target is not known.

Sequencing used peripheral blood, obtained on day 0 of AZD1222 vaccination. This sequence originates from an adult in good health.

Here the CDR3 DNA reads TGTGCCAGCAGCCGCACGTCGACAGGTCCGAACACCGGGGAGCTGTTTTTT. Its translation: CASSRTSTGPNTGELFF. The V call is TRBV7-3, the J call TRBJ2-2; possibly TRBD1 for D (6 bases). Germline V gene sequence: CDR1 SGHTA, CDR2 FQGTGA. The length of the CDR3 is 17 residues. Trimming removed 5 bases at V and 0 bases at J, with 16 bases between.